Following are 15 T cell receptor beta chains from one sample sequenced in a study of T cells after somatic rescue of genetic block. Assay: immunoSEQ multiplex PCR; the TCRdb copy retains only in-frame clones and omits some. The sample includes some 74,000 clones, approximately 91% of them seen just once. Sequencing was performed on peripheral blood mononuclear cells (PBMCs). These receptor sequences come from a man aged 25 to 45.

V usage is TRBV30 and J usage is TRBJ2-3; 8 nucleotides align to TRBD2. V was pared by 0 bases and J by 6 bases, with 8 bases of the junction left unmatched. The CDR3 sequence is 15 residues long. CDR1 GTSNPN and CDR2 SVGIG come from the germline V gene (reference sequence). Here the CDR3 reads CAWSVHSGGVDTQYF. DNA for the CDR3: TGTGCCTGGAGTGTACACAGCGGGGGAGTGGATACGCAGTATTTT.

This clone was seen only once. The V and J genes are TRBV7-7 and TRBJ2-1; D is undetermined. V lost 5 bases to trimming and J lost 3 bases, with 11 bases between them. The CDR3 covers 14 residues. Germline V gene sequence: CDR1 SSHAT, CDR2 FNYEAQ (reference sequence). CDR3 sequence (DNA): TGTGCCAGCAGCCCCTCTAACAACTACAATGAGCAGTTCTTC. Its translation is CASSPSNNYNEQFF.

The chain links TRBV29-1 to TRBJ1-3, with D maybe TRBD1 (5 bases). Looked up from germline, CDR1 is SQVTM and CDR2 is ANQGSEA. Deletions cut 6 bases from V and 4 bases from J, with 13 bases between. The CDR3 consists of 13 residues. The CDR3 sequence is CSVGVDGGNTIYF. The CDR3 region has the DNA TGCAGCGTAGGGGTGGACGGGGGAAACACCATATATTTT. Full variable domain (rest looked up from reference TRBV29-1 and TRBJ1-3): SAVISQKPSRDICQRGTSLTIQCQVDSQVTMMFWYRQQPGQSLTLIATANQGSEATYESGFVIDKFPISRPNLTFSTLTVSNMSPEDSSIYLCSVGVDGGNTIYFGEGSWLTVV.

This clone is a singleton in its sample. The rearrangement joins TRBV30 to TRBJ1-4; no firm D call. V gave up 2 bases and J gave up 6 bases, with 10 bases separating them. Germline values: CDR1 GTSNPN, CDR2 SVGIG (reference sequence). The CDR3 contains 13 residues. The CDR3 coding sequence is TGTGCCTGGAGTCTACAGCTGGATGAAAAACTGTTTTTT. Amino acids: CAWSLQLDEKLFF.

This rearrangement joins TRBV10-3 to TRBJ2-3, with D perhaps TRBD1 or TRBD2 (6 bases each). Germline values: CDR1 ENHRY, CDR2 SYGVKD. This CDR3 is 15 amino acids long. The V and J ends lost 3 bases and 3 bases respectively, with 13 bases between them. The CDR3 nucleotides read TGTGCCATCAGTGACTCCCGGGGGCGAACAGATACGCAGTATTTT. This encodes CAISDSRGRTDTQYF.

V gene TRBV15 combines with J gene TRBJ1-2; TRBD1 might be the D (5 bases). Trimming pared 8 bases from V and 2 bases from J, leaving 15 bases between. Per the germline V gene, CDR1 is LNHNV and CDR2 is YYDKDF (reference sequence). The length of the CDR3 is 14 residues. The CDR3 nucleotides are TGTGCCACCTCCTTTGGGCGGGGGAACTATGGCTACACCTTC. It yields the protein CATSFGRGNYGYTF.

This rearrangement joins TRBV9 to TRBJ2-2; D gene ambiguous. Trimming shortened V by 0 bases and J by 0 bases, and 9 bases separated the two germline ends. Germline CDR1 is SGDLS and CDR2 is YYNGEE. The CDR3 length is 16 residues. The CDR3 DNA follows: TGTGCCAGCAGCGTAGGTGCCACTTCGAACACCGGGGAGCTGTTTTTT. Residues: CASSVGATSNTGELFF.

J is TRBJ1-2 and V is TRBV7-2, with 7 bases lining up with TRBD1. CDR3 length: 14 residues. Germline CDR1 and CDR2: SGHTA and FQGNSA. J gave up 3 bases and V 5 bases, and 6 bases lay outside the gene matches. CDR3 sequence reads: CASSQGGEYYGYTF. As DNA, the CDR3 is TGTGCCAGCAGCCAAGGGGGCGAGTACTATGGCTACACCTTC. Full variable domain (rest looked up from reference TRBV7-2 and TRBJ1-2): GAGVSQSPSNKVTEKGKDVELRCDPISGHTALYWYRQSLGQGLEFLIYFQGNSAPDKSGLPSDRFSAERTGGSVSTLTIQRTQQEDSAVYLCASSQGGEYYGYTFGSGTRLTVV.

The J gene is TRBJ1-5, the V gene TRBV9, with a weak D call TRBD1 (6 bases). Germline lookup yields CDR1 SGDLS and CDR2 YYNGEE. Trimming shortened V by 3 bases and J by 3 bases, and 16 bases separated the two germline ends. The CDR3 is made up of 16 amino acids. CDR3 sequence: CASSEREGGSNQPQHF. The CDR3 DNA reads TGTGCCAGCAGCGAGAGGGAGGGGGGATCCAATCAGCCCCAGCATTTT. Looking up the rest from reference TRBV9 and TRBJ1-5 gives the full variable domain: DSGVTQTPKHLITATGQRVTLRCSPRSGDLSVYWYQQSLDQGLQFLIQYYNGEERAKGNILERFSAQQFPDLHSELNLSSLELGDSALYFCASSEREGGSNQPQHFGDGTRLSIL.

The V and J genes are TRBV5-1 and TRBJ1-4, with TRBD1 as a possible D gene (5 bases). CDR1 SGHRS and CDR2 YFSETQ come from the germline V gene. This CDR3 spans 15 amino acids. Trimming took 1 base from V and 5 from J, leaving 12 bases between them. The CDR3 coding sequence is TGCGCCAGCAGCTTGCTGGGGCATAAGAATGAAAAACTGTTTTTT. Amino acid sequence: CASSLLGHKNEKLFF.

This chain joins TRBV7-2 and TRBJ2-2, with TRBD2 identical over 12 bases. Germline trimming cut 6 bases from V and 6 bases from J; bases unmatched to any gene: 5. CDR1 is SGHTA and CDR2 is FQGNSA in the germline V gene. CDR3 size: 15 residues. This CDR3 reads CASRQTSGSPGELFF. The CDR3 region has the DNA TGTGCCAGCAGGCAGACTAGCGGGAGTCCCGGGGAGCTGTTTTTT. The full variable domain, completed using reference TRBV7-2 and TRBJ2-2, is GAGVSQSPSNKVTEKGKDVELRCDPISGHTALYWYRQSLGQGLEFLIYFQGNSAPDKSGLPSDRFSAERTGGSVSTLTIQRTQQEDSAVYLCASRQTSGSPGELFFGEGSRLTVL.

The rearrangement links TRBV4-1 to TRBJ2-7; TRBD1 agrees at 9 bases. Looked up from germline, CDR1 is MGHRA and CDR2 is YSYEKL. J gave up 4 bases and V 2 bases, and 3 bases lay outside the gene matches. The CDR3 is 14 amino acids. The CDR3, as DNA: TGCGCCAGCAGCCAACCGGGACAGGGTTACGAGCAGTACTTC. It specifies CASSQPGQGYEQYF.

V and J are TRBV7-6 and TRBJ2-5, with 13 bases fitting TRBD2. CDR3 length: 18 amino acids. V lost 4 bases, J lost 5 bases, and 13 bases stayed unmatched. Looked up from germline, CDR1 is SGHVS and CDR2 is FNYEAQ. The CDR3 DNA sequence: TGTGCCAGCAGCTCCGGACTAGCGGGAGAAGGCAGCGGGGAGACCCAGTACTTC. Protein: CASSSGLAGEGSGETQYF.

The rearrangement links TRBV7-8 to TRBJ1-2; the D gene is possibly TRBD1 (6 bases). V shed 1 base and J shed 8 bases, with 14 bases lying between them. Germline CDR1 and CDR2: SGHVS and FQNEAQ. The CDR3 totals 14 residues. The CDR3 DNA reads TGTGCCAGCAGCTTAGGGGCAGGGGTGAGCGGCTACACCTTC. It is translated as CASSLGAGVSGYTF.

CDR3 in amino acids: CASSEDVRSGGPRTQYF. CDR3 bases: TGTGCCAGCAGTGAAGATGTTCGGAGCGGGGGCCCTCGGACCCAGTACTTC. V usage is TRBV6-1 and J usage is TRBJ2-5; 8 bases line up with TRBD2. Trimming took 1 base from V and 7 from J; bases not matched to a gene: 14. Per germline, CDR1 MNHNS and CDR2 SASEGT. The CDR3 is made up of 17 amino acids.